Here is one T cell receptor (beta chain) with its context. Libraries were prepared by immunoSEQ multiplex PCR; TCRdb keeps only in-frame clonotypes and omits some of them. Among about 270,000 clones listed, around four fifths were seen once. V shed 2 bases and J shed 10 bases, with 6 bases lying between them. Germline values: CDR1 LGHDT, CDR2 YNNKEL (reference sequence). CDR3 length equals 11 residues. The data were taken from a study of blood T cell repertoires in COVID-19. This TCR was recovered from a woman between 45 and 65 years old with active or convalescent COVID-19. The source material was peripheral blood. The gene calls are TRBV3-1 (or the pseudogene TRBV3-2) and TRBJ2-1; no firm D call. CDR3 sequence: CASSQFGEQFF. Here the CDR3 DNA reads TGTGCCAGCAGCCAATTTGGCGAGCAGTTCTTC.